The rows below give T cell receptor beta chains drawn from one sample of a study of cytomegalovirus exposure and HLA in healthy donors. Using immunoSEQ multiplex PCR, the repertoire was profiled, and TCRdb retains in-frame clones only, with some absent. The repertoire holds fewer than 200,000 clones, with roughly 78% as singletons. The sample consisted of PBMCs. Receptors originate from a man aged 35 to 55 in good health and CMV-seropositive. CDR3s leave out the opening cysteine and the closing phenylalanine or tryptophan. D genes are given only for firm matches. Clone size is given for some rows only: seen once, a few or many times, or a class if the clone is expanded.

>TRBV7-2|-|-|TRBJ2-1
ASSRSGRGRGNEQF
>TRBV19|-|-|TRBJ2-7
ASSVDGGNYGQY
>TRBV5-6|TRBD2|-|TRBJ2-5
ASSLRGGAETQY
>TRBV4-1|TRBD2|once|TRBJ2-1
ASSQYGFQRGYYNEQF
>TRBV5-6|-|-|TRBJ2-7
ASSLRGITYEQY
>TRBV19|-|-|TRBJ1-2
ASSIQGNYGYT
>TRBV4-3|-|once|TRBJ2-3
ASSRSGGTGGTDTQY
>TRBV29-1|-|-|TRBJ2-5
SVGTGDQETQY
>TRBV5-1|-|-|TRBJ1-5
ASSLGQEFNQPQH
>TRBV2|-|once|TRBJ1-6
ASNGRGNNSPLH
>TRBV29-1|-|few|TRBJ2-5
SVRTGRGSQY
>TRBV11-2|-|-|TRBJ2-4
ASSLVSKLAKNIQY
>TRBV6-5|TRBD2|-|TRBJ2-7
ASSYRTSGGSYEQY
>TRBV2|TRBD1|-|TRBJ2-2
ASSIQGARELF
>TRBV5-5|-|-|TRBJ1-5
ASSLIRGGSNQPQH
>TRBV5-4|-|-|TRBJ1-1
ASSLGQGRVGPMNTEAF
>TRBV9|-|once|TRBJ1-1
ASSVGGSDTEAF
>TRBV4-2|-|-|TRBJ2-7
ASSQDLNFRVPSRRDTYEQY
>TRBV19|TRBD1|-|TRBJ2-7
ASSPRTGSYEQY